The entry that follows covers one T cell receptor beta chain sequence. TCRdb's table, derived via immunoSEQ multiplex PCR, lists solely in-frame clones and lacks some. The sample has fewer than 20,000 clones; 65% to 85% are singletons. V gave up 9 bases and J gave up 0 bases, with 14 bases separating them. The CDR3 length is 14 residues. Germline V gene lookup returns CDR1 SNHLY and CDR2 FYNNEI. This sample is drawn from a study of technical replicates of blood from a few donors. The V and J genes are TRBV2 and TRBJ1-1; no definite D call. This TCR was recovered from a human donor in good health. Some clones in this sample may be carry-over from other donors' samples. The source material was PBMCs. As DNA, the CDR3 is TGTGCCAGTTTTACGAGGGCGCTGAACACTGAAGCTTTCTTT. Its protein product is CASFTRALNTEAFF.